The 15 T cell receptor beta chains below come from one sample, sequenced in a study of T cells in Graves' hyperthyroidism and ophthalmopathy. The CDR3 regions of TCR beta were amplified from RNA transcripts. The HTBI set primed first-round TCR CDR3 RT-PCR. TCRdb reanalysed the multiplex PCR reads using MiXCR and keeps one entry per CDR3 protein. The sample yields approximately 210,000 distinct CDR3 sequences, 17% seen once. Sequenced: blood. The receptors shown here come from a man aged 50 or older with Graves' hyperthyroidism.

This clonotype was detected ten times or more. The chain employs TRBV3-1 and TRBJ2-3, with 12 bases lining up with TRBD2. CDR3 length: 18 residues. V was pared by 5 bases and J by 0 bases, with 9 bases of the junction left unmatched. The germline gives CDR1 LGHDT, CDR2 YNNKEL (reference sequence). CDR3 amino acids: CASSGLAGSTSSTDTQYF. CDR3 sequence (DNA): TGTGCCAGCAGCGGACTAGCGGGATCGACCTCTAGCACAGATACGCAGTATTTT.

This clonotype has a count of ten or more. The chain carries TRBV5-1 and TRBJ2-7, with D possibly being TRBD2 (5 bases). The V end lost 3 bases, the J end lost 3 bases, and 10 bases lay between the germline ends. The CDR3 sequence is 13 residues long. Germline V lookup: CDR1 SGHRS, CDR2 YFSETQ. As DNA, the CDR3 is TGCGCCAGCAGCTCAGGACTTGGCTACGAGCAGTACTTC. Translating it yields CASSSGLGYEQYF.

This clonotype was picked up many times. The V gene is TRBV27, the J gene TRBJ2-3; D unclear. V lost 3 bases and J 2 bases, leaving 15 bases between the germline ends. CDR3 length: 16 amino acids. Germline loops: CDR1 MNHEY, CDR2 SMNVEV (reference sequence). DNA for the CDR3: TGTGCCAGCAGTTTTCGGGCAGGACGTATCACAGATACGCAGTATTTT. It encodes CASSFRAGRITDTQYF.

The chain is built from TRBV25-1 and TRBJ1-3, with TRBD1 as a possible D gene (5 bases). With 4 bases removed from V and 0 bases from J, the gap between germline ends came to 19 bases. The length of the CDR3 is 18 residues. Germline CDR1 is MGHDK and CDR2 is SYGVNS. CDR3 loop: CASSAFPGPFDSGNTIYF. Written as DNA, the CDR3 is TGTGCCAGCAGTGCTTTTCCAGGGCCTTTCGACTCTGGAAACACCATATATTTT.

This clonotype has ten or more counts. The chain carries TRBV5-1 and TRBJ1-1; D perhaps matches TRBD1 (5 bases). The CDR3 sequence is 14 residues long. Trimming cost V 2 bases and J 0 bases, with 8 bases left between them. The germline CDR1 and CDR2 sequences are SGHRS and YFSETQ. The CDR3 spells CASSFGGMNTEAFF. The CDR3 DNA sequence: TGCGCCAGCAGCTTTGGGGGTATGAACACTGAAGCTTTCTTT.

This clonotype was counted only a few times. The chain has TRBV4-3 and TRBJ2-3; D is perhaps TRBD1 or TRBD2 (5 bases each). Germline V gene lookup returns CDR1 LGHNA and CDR2 YSLEER. V gave up 4 bases and J gave up 4 bases, with 12 bases separating them. The CDR3 covers 14 residues. The CDR3 nucleotides are TGCGCCAGCAGCCTACTAGTGGGGGCAGATACGCAGTATTTT. As protein: CASSLLVGADTQYF.

The CDR3 sequence is CASSRGLARGSEQFF. Here the CDR3 DNA reads TGTGCCAGCAGCCGCGGACTAGCCAGAGGTAGTGAGCAGTTCTTC. The chain is built from TRBV11-2 and TRBJ2-1; 8 bases line up with TRBD2. V lost 5 bases, J lost 9 bases, and 12 bases stayed unmatched. The CDR3 is 15 amino acids. CDR1 is SGHAT, CDR2 FQNNGV, per germline.

This clonotype was found many times. The chain recombines TRBV12-3 or TRBV12-4 with TRBJ2-1, with a tentative D call TRBD1 (5 bases). V gave up 6 bases and J gave up 9 bases, with 12 bases separating them. CDR3 length equals 12 residues. The CDR3: CASSRQKSEQFF. The CDR3 nucleotides are TGTGCCAGCAGCCGACAGAAATCTGAGCAGTTCTTC.

This clonotype was counted at least ten times. This chain joins TRBV15 and TRBJ2-3; D assignment may be TRBD1 or TRBD2 (6 bases each). Germline lookup yields CDR1 LNHNV and CDR2 YYDKDF (reference sequence). Trimming cost V 1 base and J 5 bases, with 13 bases left between them. CDR3 length equals 15 residues. Here the CDR3 DNA reads TGTGCCACCAGCAGAGTATTAGAGGGGGGAGATACGCAGTATTTT. Translated: CATSRVLEGGDTQYF.

This clonotype has at least ten counts. The chain links TRBV30 to TRBJ1-5, with 8 nucleotides matching TRBD1. Germline-derived CDR1 and CDR2 are GTSNPN and SVGIG (reference sequence). This CDR3 is built from 13 residues. V shed 4 bases and J 4 bases; nucleotides not matched to a gene: 3. The CDR3, as DNA: TGTGCCTGGACGAGACAGGGGAATCAGCCCCAGCATTTT. It yields the protein CAWTRQGNQPQHF.

This clonotype showed up just a few times. CDR3 protein: CAWSPTGSGNTIYF. CDR3 nucleotides: TGTGCCTGGAGTCCGACAGGGAGTGGAAACACCATATATTTT. This chain connects TRBV30 to TRBJ1-3, with 7 bases lining up with TRBD1. The CDR3 runs 14 residues. Germline assignment: CDR1 GTSNPN and CDR2 SVGIG (reference sequence). Losses at the gene ends were 2 bases for V and 3 bases for J; bases not matched to a gene: 4.

With respect to this clonotype: As the CDR3 is not closed by the conserved phenylalanine or tryptophan, this likely results from a read error. The CDR3 nucleotides read TGTGCCAGTAGTACCCTCGACAGTTTTTCCTACGAGCAGTACCTC. It is translated as CASSTLDSFSYEQYL. The rearrangement links TRBV19 to TRBJ2-7; TRBD1 might be the D (5 bases). V was shortened by 4 bases and J by 1 base, with 14 bases between the two germline ends. CDR1 and CDR2 from the germline V gene are LNHDA and SQIVND (reference sequence). This CDR3 comprises 15 residues.

This clonotype has a handful of counts. The chain links TRBV6-1 to TRBJ2-1; no reliable D call. CDR1 and CDR2 (germline): MNHNS, SASEGT. The V end was cut by 6 bases, the J end by 5 bases, with 8 bases between. The CDR3 runs 12 residues. This chain's CDR3 is CASRVANNEQFF. CDR3 in DNA: TGTGCCAGCAGAGTAGCTAACAATGAGCAGTTCTTC.

This chain uses TRBV7-2 with TRBJ2-7; D tentatively fits TRBD1 or TRBD2 (5 bases each). V was pared by 5 bases and J by 5 bases, with 13 bases between. Germline CDR1 SGHTA, CDR2 FQGNSA. The CDR3 sequence is 13 residues long. CDR3 residues: CASSRRDVHEQYF. The CDR3 nucleotides are TGTGCCAGCAGCAGACGGGACGTCCACGAGCAGTACTTC.

There are many counts of this clonotype. V usage is TRBV7-3 and J usage is TRBJ2-1, with 7 bases identical to TRBD1. The CDR3 is 15 residues long. V lost 5 bases, J lost 0 bases, and 4 bases stayed unmatched. Per germline, CDR1 SGHTA and CDR2 FQGTGA. Here the CDR3 DNA reads TGTGCCAGCAGCGCTTGGGACAGCTCCTACAATGAGCAGTTCTTC. This gives the protein CASSAWDSSYNEQFF.